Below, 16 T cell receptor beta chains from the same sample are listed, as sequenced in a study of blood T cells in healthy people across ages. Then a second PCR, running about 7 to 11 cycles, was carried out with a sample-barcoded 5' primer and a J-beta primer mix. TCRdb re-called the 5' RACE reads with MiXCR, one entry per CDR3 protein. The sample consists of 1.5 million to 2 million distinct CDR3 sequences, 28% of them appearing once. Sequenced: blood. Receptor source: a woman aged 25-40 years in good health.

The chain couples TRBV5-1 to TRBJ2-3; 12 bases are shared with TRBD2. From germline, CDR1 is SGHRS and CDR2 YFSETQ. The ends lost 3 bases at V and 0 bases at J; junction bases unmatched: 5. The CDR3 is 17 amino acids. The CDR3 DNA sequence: TGCGCCAGCAGCTCCACTAGCGGGGGGCCTAGCACAGATACGCAGTATTTT. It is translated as CASSSTSGGPSTDTQYF.

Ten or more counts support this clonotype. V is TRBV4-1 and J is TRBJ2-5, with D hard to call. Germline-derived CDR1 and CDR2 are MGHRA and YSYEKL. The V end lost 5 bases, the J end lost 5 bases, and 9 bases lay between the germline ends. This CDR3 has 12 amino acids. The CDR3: CASSAPLETQYF. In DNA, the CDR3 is TGCGCCAGCAGCGCCCCGCTGGAGACCCAGTACTTC.

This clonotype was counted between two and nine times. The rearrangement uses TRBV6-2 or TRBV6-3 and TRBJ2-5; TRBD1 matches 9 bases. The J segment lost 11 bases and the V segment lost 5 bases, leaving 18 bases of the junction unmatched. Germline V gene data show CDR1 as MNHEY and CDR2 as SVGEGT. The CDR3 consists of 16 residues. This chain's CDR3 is CASSNPGQGLTYGQYF. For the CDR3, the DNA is TGTGCCAGCAGTAACCCGGGACAGGGACTGACCTACGGGCAGTACTTC.

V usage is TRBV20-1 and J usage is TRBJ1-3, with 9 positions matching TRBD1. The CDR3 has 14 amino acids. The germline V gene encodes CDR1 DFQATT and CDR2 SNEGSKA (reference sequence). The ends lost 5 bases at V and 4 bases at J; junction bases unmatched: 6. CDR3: CSAGQGTGGNTIYF. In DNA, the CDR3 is TGCAGTGCTGGACAGGGGACGGGGGGAAACACCATATATTTT.

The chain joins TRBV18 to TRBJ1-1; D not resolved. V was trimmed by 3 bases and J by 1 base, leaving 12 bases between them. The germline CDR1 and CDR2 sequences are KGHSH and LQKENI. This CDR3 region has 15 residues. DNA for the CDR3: TGTGCCAGCTCACCCGGACGGAGTACGAACACTGAAGCTTTCTTT. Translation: CASSPGRSTNTEAFF.

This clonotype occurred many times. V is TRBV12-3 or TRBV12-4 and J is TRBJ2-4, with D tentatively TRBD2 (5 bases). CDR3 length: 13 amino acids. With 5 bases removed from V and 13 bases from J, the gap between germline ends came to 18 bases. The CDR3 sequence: CASSPPGSREQYF. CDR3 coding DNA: TGTGCCAGCAGTCCCCCAGGATCGAGGGAGCAGTACTTC.

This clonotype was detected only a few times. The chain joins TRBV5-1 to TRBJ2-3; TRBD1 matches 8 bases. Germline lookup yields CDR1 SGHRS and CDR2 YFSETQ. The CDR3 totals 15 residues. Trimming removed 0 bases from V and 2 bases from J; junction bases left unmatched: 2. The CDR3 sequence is CASSLGTGNTDTQYF. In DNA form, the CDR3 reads TGCGCCAGCAGCTTGGGGACAGGGAACACAGATACGCAGTATTTT.

Written as DNA, the CDR3 is TGTGCCAGCAGTGCCAGGGGGCATACTAAAGCTTTCTTT. This sequence encodes CASSARGHTKAFF. V and J are TRBV2 and TRBJ1-1; 8 positions agree with TRBD1. The J segment lost 9 bases and the V segment lost 4 bases, leaving 7 bases of the junction unmatched. This CDR3 is 13 amino acids long. Germline loops: CDR1 SNHLY, CDR2 FYNNEI.

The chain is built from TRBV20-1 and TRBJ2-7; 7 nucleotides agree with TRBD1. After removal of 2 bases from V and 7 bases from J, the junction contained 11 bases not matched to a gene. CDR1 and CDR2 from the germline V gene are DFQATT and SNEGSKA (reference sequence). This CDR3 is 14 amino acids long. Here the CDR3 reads CSARKTGIYNEQYF. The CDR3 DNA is TGCAGTGCTAGAAAGACAGGGATCTACAATGAGCAGTACTTC.

This CDR3 reads CASRDTGQTRTGELFF. The CDR3 region has the DNA TGTGCCAGCAGGGACACGGGTCAAACTCGGACCGGGGAGCTGTTTTTT. The rearrangement uses TRBV6-5 and TRBJ2-2, with a possible D match to TRBD1 (5 bases). The germline V gene encodes CDR1 MNHEY and CDR2 SVGAGI. Trimming took 6 bases from V and 5 from J, leaving 19 bases between them. This CDR3 has 16 amino acids.

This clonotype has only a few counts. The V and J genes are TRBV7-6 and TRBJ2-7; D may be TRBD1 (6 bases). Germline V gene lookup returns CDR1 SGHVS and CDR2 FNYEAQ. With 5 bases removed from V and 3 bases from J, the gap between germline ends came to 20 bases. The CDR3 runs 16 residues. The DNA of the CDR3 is TGTGCCAGCAGCCCAATCCGTGGGACACAGGTCTACGAGCAGTACTTC. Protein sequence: CASSPIRGTQVYEQYF.

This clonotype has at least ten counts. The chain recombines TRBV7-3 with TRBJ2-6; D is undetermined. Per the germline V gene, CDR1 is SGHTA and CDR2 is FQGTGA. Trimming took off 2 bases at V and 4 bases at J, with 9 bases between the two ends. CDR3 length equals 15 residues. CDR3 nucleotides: TGTGCCAGCAGCTTACAACCGCTCGGGGCCAACGTCCTGACTTTC. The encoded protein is CASSLQPLGANVLTF.

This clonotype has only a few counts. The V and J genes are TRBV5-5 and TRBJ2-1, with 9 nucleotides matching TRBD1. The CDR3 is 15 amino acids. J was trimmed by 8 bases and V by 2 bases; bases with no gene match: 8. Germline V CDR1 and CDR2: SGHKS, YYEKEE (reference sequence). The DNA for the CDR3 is TGTGCCAGCAGCTTACAGGGGGCAAGGGAGGATGAGCAGTTCTTC. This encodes CASSLQGAREDEQFF.

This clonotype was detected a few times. The CDR3 region is CASSPNRLKMYEQYF. The CDR3, as DNA: TGTGCCAGCAGCCCCAACAGGTTAAAAATGTACGAGCAGTACTTC. The chain couples TRBV7-2 to TRBJ2-7; TRBD1 might be the D (5 bases). Germline assignment: CDR1 SGHTA and CDR2 FQGNSA. V was clipped by 5 bases and J by 4 bases, with 18 bases between them. The CDR3 is made up of 15 amino acids.

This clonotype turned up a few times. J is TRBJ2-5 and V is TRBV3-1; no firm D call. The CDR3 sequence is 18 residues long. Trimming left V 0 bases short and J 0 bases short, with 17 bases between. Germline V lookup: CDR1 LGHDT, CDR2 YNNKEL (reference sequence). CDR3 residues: CASSQEDEEAIYQETQYF. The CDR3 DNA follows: TGTGCCAGCAGCCAAGAGGATGAGGAAGCGATCTACCAAGAGACCCAGTACTTC.

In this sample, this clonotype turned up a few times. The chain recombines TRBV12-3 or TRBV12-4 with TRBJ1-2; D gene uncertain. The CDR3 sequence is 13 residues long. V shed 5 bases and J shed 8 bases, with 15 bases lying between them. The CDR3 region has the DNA TGTGCCAGCAGTGAACGGACGACCGGGGGCTACACCTTC. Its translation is CASSERTTGGYTF.